This TCR beta chain was recorded in a study of radiotherapy plus CTLA-4 blockade in lung cancer. About the research overall: Among all patients, 18% showed objective responses, while roughly 31% had disease control. Whole-study findings and limits: According to reports, early shifts in blood T cell clones, alongside interferon-beta, forecast response most accurately. Blood TCR clones of tumor origin expanded after radiotherapy plus ipilimumab.

A word on this clone: The antigen remains undetermined.

Focal radiation and CTLA-4 blockade (ipilimumab) were tested in chemo-refractory metastatic non-small-cell lung cancer patients. Clones were sequenced by immunoSEQ multiplex PCR, and TCRdb holds only the in-frame ones, with some missing. The table includes roughly 100,000 clones, under 90% detected once. CDR3 length: 13 amino acids. Germline CDR1 reads SGDLS; CDR2 reads YYNGEE. V lost 7 bases and J 7 bases, leaving 17 bases between the germline ends. The sample was peripheral blood, taken from a patient treated with radiotherapy plus ipilimumab. V usage is TRBV9 and J usage is TRBJ1-1; no definite D call. This clonotype originated in a human donor with non-small cell lung cancer that progressed on radiotherapy plus ipilimumab. Some clones in this sample may be carry-over from other donors' samples. CDR3 DNA sequence: TGTGCCAGCGCCCGAGACCCTGGCAATGAAGCTTTCTTT. Amino acid sequence: CASARDPGNEAFF.